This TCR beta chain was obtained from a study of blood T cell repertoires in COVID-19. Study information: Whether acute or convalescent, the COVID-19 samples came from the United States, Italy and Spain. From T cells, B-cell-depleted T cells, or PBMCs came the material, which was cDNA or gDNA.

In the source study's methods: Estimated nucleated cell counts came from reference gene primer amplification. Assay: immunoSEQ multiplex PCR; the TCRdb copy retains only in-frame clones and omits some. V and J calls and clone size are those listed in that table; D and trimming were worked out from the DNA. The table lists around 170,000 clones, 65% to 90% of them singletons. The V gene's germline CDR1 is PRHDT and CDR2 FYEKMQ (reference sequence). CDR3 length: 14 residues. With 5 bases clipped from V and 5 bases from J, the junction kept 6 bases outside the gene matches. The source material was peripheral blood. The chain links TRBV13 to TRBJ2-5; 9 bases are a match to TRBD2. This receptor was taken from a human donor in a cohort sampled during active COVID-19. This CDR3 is CASSPGTSLETQYF. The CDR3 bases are TGTGCCAGCAGCCCCGGGACTAGCTTGGAGACCCAGTACTTC.